These T cell receptor beta chains were read from a single sample in a study of OX40 agonist ivuxolimab in advanced cancers. This table comes from immunoSEQ multiplex PCR, and its TCRdb copy is limited to in-frame clones, with some not included. In the table there are almost 80,000 clones, roughly four fifths of which are singletons. The sequencing used CD4+ or CD8+ T cells sorted from blood, collected in a trial of the OX40 agonist ivuxolimab. All receptors derive from an adult with an advanced solid tumor such as melanoma, head and neck, liver or kidney cancer. The CDR3 runs from the conserved cysteine through the conserved F or W. The D gene is left open where the match is weak. The size entry is marked missing in some rows and otherwise reads once, few, many or a size class.

V: TRBV4-1; D: .; size: .; CDR3: CASSQGMAARDTQYF
V: TRBV5-6; D: .; size: .; CDR3: CASSLRGNSYEQYF
V: TRBV5-4; D: .; size: .; CDR3: CASSLGGATEAFF
V: TRBV7-2; D: .; size: .; CDR3: CASSPDRDTEAFF
V: TRBV11-2; D: .; size: .; CDR3: CASSPNKGREQPQHF
V: TRBV30; D: TRBD2; size: .; CDR3: CAWRGAGGRKTQYF
V: TRBV11-2; D: .; size: .; CDR3: CASSLLRLGAEAFF
V: TRBV19; D: TRBD1; size: .; CDR3: CASSIKPTGSSSGNTIYF
V: TRBV18; D: .; size: .; CDR3: CASSLPRGAGNTIYF
V: TRBV27; D: .; size: .; CDR3: CATSRGAGELFF
V: TRBV4-2; D: TRBD1; size: .; CDR3: CASSQDQGGQPQHF
V: TRBV11-1; D: TRBD1; size: .; CDR3: CASSPRETGYYSYNEQFF
V: TRBV6-5; D: TRBD1; size: .; CDR3: CASRAGGSREEKLFF
V: TRBV28; D: .; size: once; CDR3: CASKGGREGGYTF
V: TRBV7-2; D: .; size: .; CDR3: CASSSSTGPYQPQHF
V: TRBV29-1; D: .; size: .; CDR3: CSAAAFGGRGETQYF
V: TRBV6-1; D: .; size: .; CDR3: CASSEGRGQRQETQYF
V: TRBV13; D: .; size: .; CDR3: CASSLRRQETQYF
V: TRBV18; D: .; size: .; CDR3: CASSTGLPSSYNEQFF
V: TRBV7-2; D: .; size: .; CDR3: CASSSTAPPVTDTQYF
V: TRBV2; D: TRBD2; size: .; CDR3: CASRWEGVETQYF
V: TRBV2; D: .; size: .; CDR3: CASSPRGTGELFF
V: TRBV28; D: .; size: .; CDR3: CASRQADTQYF
V: TRBV18; D: TRBD2; size: .; CDR3: CASSPWGAGVLRTQYF
V: TRBV7-6; D: TRBD1; size: once; CDR3: CASSSTGPGTQYF